The 10 T cell receptor beta chains in this list originate from one sample, sequenced in a study of OX40 agonist ivuxolimab in advanced cancers. TCRdb's table, derived via immunoSEQ multiplex PCR, lists solely in-frame clones and lacks some. The repertoire holds just over 90,000 clones, with around 94% as singletons. Material: CD4+ or CD8+ T cells sorted from blood, obtained in a trial of the OX40 agonist ivuxolimab. These receptors all come from an adult with an advanced solid tumor such as melanoma, head and neck, liver or kidney cancer.

The J gene is TRBJ1-2, the V gene TRBV9, with 8 bases matching TRBD1. CDR1 and CDR2 (germline): SGDLS, YYNGEE. The J segment lost 4 bases and the V segment lost 1 base, leaving 6 bases of the junction unmatched. The CDR3 has 15 residues. This CDR3 reads CASSVSAGGSYGYTF. The CDR3 bases are TGTGCCAGCAGCGTATCCGCAGGGGGCAGCTATGGCTACACCTTC.

This chain's CDR3 is CASRGDRQQLFF. The CDR3 nucleotides read TGTGCCAGTAGGGGGGATCGGCAGCAACTGTTTTTT. The genes are TRBV19 and TRBJ1-4; D possibly corresponds to TRBD1 (5 bases). Trimming stripped 6 bases from V and 12 bases from J, with 14 bases between. Germline V gene data show CDR1 as LNHDA and CDR2 as SQIVND (reference sequence). The CDR3 spans 12 residues.

V gene TRBV4-1 combines with J gene TRBJ2-7; 9 bases agree with TRBD1. Germline lookup yields CDR1 MGHRA and CDR2 YSYEKL. V trimming: 0 bases; J trimming: 5 bases; junction bases outside the gene matches: 8. The CDR3 has 16 residues. The CDR3 region is CASSQDPPGQGDEQYF. CDR3 coding DNA: TGCGCCAGCAGCCAAGATCCCCCGGGACAGGGAGACGAGCAGTACTTC.

The chain links TRBV4-3 to TRBJ2-7, with D uncertain. CDR3 size: 13 residues. CDR1 and CDR2 (germline): LGHNA, YSLEER. V lost 0 bases to trimming and J lost 3 bases, with 6 bases between them. Here the CDR3 reads CASSQERDYEQYF. CDR3 bases: TGCGCCAGCAGCCAAGAAAGGGACTACGAGCAGTACTTC.

The rearrangement links TRBV7-3 to TRBJ2-5; no definite D call. V lost 5 bases, J lost 5 bases, and 12 bases lay in between. Germline CDR1 SGHTA, CDR2 FQGTGA. CDR3 length: 13 residues. The CDR3 sequence is CASSPNSRETQYF. CDR3 nucleotides: TGTGCCAGCAGCCCGAACTCCAGGGAGACCCAGTACTTC.

The chain carries TRBV4-1 and TRBJ1-3; D is uncertain. Trimming left V 0 bases short and J 4 bases short, with 4 bases between. The germline V gene has CDR1 MGHRA and CDR2 YSYEKL. This CDR3 has 13 amino acids. CDR3 sequence reads: CASSQDPGNTIYF. As DNA, the CDR3 is TGCGCCAGCAGCCAAGACCCCGGAAACACCATATATTTT.

J is TRBJ2-1 and V is TRBV6-1, with TRBD2 matching 12 bases. The CDR3 runs 16 residues. The V segment lost 4 bases and the J segment 8 bases; nucleotides outside the gene matches: 9. Looked up from germline, CDR1 is MNHNS and CDR2 is SASEGT. The CDR3 is CASSGPSGGAWDEQFF. CDR3 DNA sequence: TGTGCCAGCAGTGGACCTAGCGGGGGGGCATGGGATGAGCAGTTCTTC.

This clone was observed once. The chain is built from TRBV7-9 and TRBJ2-3, with 7 positions matching TRBD1. The CDR3 runs to 15 residues. Germline V gene lookup returns CDR1 SEHNR and CDR2 FQNEAQ (reference sequence). V trimming: 4 bases; J trimming: 0 bases; junction bases outside the gene matches: 4. The CDR3: CASSSTGVSTDTQYF. Here the CDR3 DNA reads TGTGCCAGCAGCTCCACAGGGGTTAGCACAGATACGCAGTATTTT.

This CDR3 reads CASSQEGQHFVFNEKLFF. The CDR3 bases are TGCGCCAGCAGCCAAGAGGGACAGCATTTTGTATTTAATGAAAAACTGTTTTTT. V usage is TRBV4-1 and J usage is TRBJ1-4; TRBD1 agrees at 7 bases. Germline CDR1 is MGHRA and CDR2 is YSYEKL. CDR3 length equals 18 residues. Trimming took 0 bases from V and 4 from J; bases not matched to a gene: 11.

The rearrangement uses TRBV30 and TRBJ2-2; TRBD2 matches at 7 bases. Unmatched junction bases numbered 4, after V lost 7 bases and J lost 5 bases. This CDR3 has 12 residues. Germline CDR1 GTSNPN, CDR2 SVGIG (reference sequence). This chain's CDR3 is CALLLATGELFF. The CDR3 region has the DNA TGTGCCTTATTACTAGCGACCGGGGAGCTGTTTTTT.